These 8 T cell receptor beta chains were sequenced from one sample in a study of cytomegalovirus exposure and HLA in healthy donors. It was with 60 Vbeta and 13 Jbeta primers that the PCR ran. The repertoire was sequenced with immunoSEQ multiplex PCR; TCRdb's copy has only in-frame clones and lacks some. This table holds roughly 240,000 clones, roughly 87% found once. Source material: PBMCs. The receptors stem from a middle-aged woman in good health and CMV-seropositive.

This chain joins TRBV2 and TRBJ2-5; D perhaps matches TRBD2 (5 bases). The J call is doubtful: the DNA matches TRBJ2-7 better. Germline V gives CDR1 SNHLY, CDR2 FYNNEI. The CDR3 is 13 residues long. The CDR3 coding sequence is TGTGCCAGCATCGACGGGGTCACCTACGAGCAGTACTTC. Its protein product is CASIDGVTYEQYF.

The chain carries TRBV30 and TRBJ1-2; D call uncertain. The CDR3 length is 17 residues. The germline V gene has CDR1 GTSNPN and CDR2 SVGIG (reference sequence). Trimming pared 5 bases from V and 8 bases from J, leaving 30 bases between. Here the CDR3 reads CAWGPSLFSLAPRGYTF. CDR3 sequence (DNA): TGTGCCTGGGGGCCCTCCCTGTTTTCGCTCGCACCCCGGGGCTACACCTTC.

The genes are TRBV25-1 and TRBJ2-5; no reliable D call. The J call may be faulty, since TRBJ2-7 better matches the DNA end. The CDR3 is 13 residues long. Germline V gene sequence: CDR1 MGHDK, CDR2 SYGVNS. CDR3 DNA: TGTGCCAGCAGTGAAGCCCCCTTTTACGAGCAGTACTTC. Its protein is CASSEAPFYEQYF.

DNA for the CDR3: TGTGCCAGCAGCTTAGATCGGGGGGTCGGCACAGATACGCAGTATTTT. Translating it yields CASSLDRGVGTDTQYF. The chain recombines TRBV11-2 with TRBJ2-3; 7 bases map to TRBD2. The ends lost 0 bases at V and 1 base at J; junction bases unmatched: 4. The CDR3 is 16 amino acids. CDR1 SGHAT and CDR2 FQNNGV come from the germline V gene.

The chain carries TRBV2 and TRBJ2-5; 7 bases are shared with TRBD2. V trimming: 6 bases; J trimming: 2 bases; junction bases outside the gene matches: 12. CDR3 length: 16 residues. Germline CDR1 SNHLY, CDR2 FYNNEI. CDR3 nucleotides: TGTGCCAGCAGACCGCGGGACTATACACAACAAGAGACCCAGTACTTC. Translating gives CASRPRDYTQQETQYF.

The rearrangement uses TRBV9 and TRBJ2-3; TRBD2 agrees at 12 bases. This CDR3 has 14 amino acids. Trimming removed 0 bases from V and 10 bases from J; junction bases left unmatched: 3. The V gene's germline CDR1 is SGDLS and CDR2 YYNGEE. The CDR3 bases are TGTGCCAGCAGCGTAGAGACTAGCGGGAGTTCGCAGTATTTT. It translates to CASSVETSGSSQYF.

V usage is TRBV10-3 and J usage is TRBJ2-1; 7 positions match TRBD2. Germline trimming cut 2 bases from V and 11 bases from J; bases unmatched to any gene: 3. The CDR3 runs 12 residues. Germline-derived CDR1 and CDR2 are ENHRY and SYGVKD. The CDR3 region is CAISEAGTKQFF. DNA of the CDR3: TGTGCCATCAGTGAGGCCGGGACTAAGCAGTTCTTC.

This chain links TRBV14 with TRBJ2-2, with TRBD1 identical over 9 bases. The CDR3 runs 17 residues. Germline CDR1 reads SGHDN; CDR2 reads FVKESK. J gave up 4 bases and V 0 bases, and 6 bases lay outside the gene matches. CDR3: CASSQEYGTGSTGELFF. The CDR3 coding sequence is TGTGCCAGCAGCCAAGAGTACGGGACAGGGAGCACCGGGGAGCTGTTTTTT. The whole variable domain, remainder taken from reference TRBV14 and TRBJ2-2, is EAGVTQFPSHSVIEKGQTVTLRCDPISGHDNLYWYRRVMGKEIKFLLHFVKESKQDESGMPNNRFLAERTGGTYSTLKVQPAELEDSGVYFCASSQEYGTGSTGELFFGEGSRLTVL.